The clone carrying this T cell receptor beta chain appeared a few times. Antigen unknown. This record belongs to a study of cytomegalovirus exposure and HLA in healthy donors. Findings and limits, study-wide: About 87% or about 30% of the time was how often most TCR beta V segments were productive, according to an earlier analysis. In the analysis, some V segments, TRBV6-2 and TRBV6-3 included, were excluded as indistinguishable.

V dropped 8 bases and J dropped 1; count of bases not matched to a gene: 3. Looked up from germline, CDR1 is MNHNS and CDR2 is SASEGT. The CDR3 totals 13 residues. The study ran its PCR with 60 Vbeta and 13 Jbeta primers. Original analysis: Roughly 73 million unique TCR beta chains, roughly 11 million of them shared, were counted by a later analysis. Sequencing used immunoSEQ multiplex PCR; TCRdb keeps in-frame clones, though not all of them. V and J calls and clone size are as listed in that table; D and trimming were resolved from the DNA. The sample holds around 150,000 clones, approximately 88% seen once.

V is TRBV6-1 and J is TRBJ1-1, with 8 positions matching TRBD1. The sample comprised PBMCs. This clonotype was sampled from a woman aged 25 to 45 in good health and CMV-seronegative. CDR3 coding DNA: TGTGCCAGCGCTGACAGGGGGAACACTGAAGCTTTCTTT. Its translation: CASADRGNTEAFF.